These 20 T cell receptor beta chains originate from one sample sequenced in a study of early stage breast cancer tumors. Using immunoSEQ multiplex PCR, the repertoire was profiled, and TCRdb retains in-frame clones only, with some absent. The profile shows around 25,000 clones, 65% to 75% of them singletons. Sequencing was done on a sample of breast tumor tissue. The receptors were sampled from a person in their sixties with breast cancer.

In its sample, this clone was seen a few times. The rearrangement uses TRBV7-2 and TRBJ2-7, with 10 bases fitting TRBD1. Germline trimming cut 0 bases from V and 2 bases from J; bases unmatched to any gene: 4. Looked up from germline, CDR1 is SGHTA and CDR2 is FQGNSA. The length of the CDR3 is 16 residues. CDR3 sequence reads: CASSLAGTGAPYEQYF. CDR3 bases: TGTGCCAGCAGCTTAGCGGGGACAGGGGCCCCCTACGAGCAGTACTTC.

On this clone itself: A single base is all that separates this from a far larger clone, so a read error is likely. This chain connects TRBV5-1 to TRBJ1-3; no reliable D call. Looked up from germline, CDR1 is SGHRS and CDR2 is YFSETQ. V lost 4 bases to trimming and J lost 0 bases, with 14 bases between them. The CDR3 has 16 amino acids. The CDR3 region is CASSKEPGRSGNTIYF. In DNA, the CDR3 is TGCGCCAGCAGCAAGGAACCGGGTCGCTCTGGAAACACCATATATTTT.

CDR3 loop: CASSLELAGYEQYF. CDR3 DNA sequence: TGCGCCAGCAGCTTGGAACTAGCGGGCTACGAGCAGTACTTC. The V call is TRBV5-1, the J call TRBJ2-7; TRBD2 matches 9 bases. V lost 0 bases, J lost 3 bases, and 1 base stayed unmatched. This CDR3 is built from 14 residues. Per germline, CDR1 SGHRS and CDR2 YFSETQ.

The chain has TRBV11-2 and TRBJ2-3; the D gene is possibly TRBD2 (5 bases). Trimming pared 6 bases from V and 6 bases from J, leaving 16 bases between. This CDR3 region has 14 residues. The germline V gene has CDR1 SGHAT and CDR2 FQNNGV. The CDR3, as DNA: TGTGCCAGCAGTTACAACGAGGGCCAGGATACGCAGTATTTT. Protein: CASSYNEGQDTQYF.

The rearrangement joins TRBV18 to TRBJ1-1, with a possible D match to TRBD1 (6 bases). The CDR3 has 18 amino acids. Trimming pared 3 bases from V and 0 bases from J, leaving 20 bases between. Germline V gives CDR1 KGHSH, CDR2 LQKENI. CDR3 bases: TGTGCCAGCTCACCTTCGATGGGGGGGGCCTCCCTGAACACTGAAGCTTTCTTT. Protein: CASSPSMGGASLNTEAFF.

The chain's CDR3 is CASSYFYPPRSDEQFF. In nucleotides, the CDR3 is TGTGCCAGCAGTTACTTCTACCCCCCCCGTTCGGATGAGCAGTTCTTC. The chain employs TRBV6-5 and TRBJ2-1; D remains ambiguous. Trimming removed 1 base at V and 8 bases at J, with 18 bases between. The CDR3 totals 16 residues. In germline, CDR1 is MNHEY, CDR2 SVGAGI.

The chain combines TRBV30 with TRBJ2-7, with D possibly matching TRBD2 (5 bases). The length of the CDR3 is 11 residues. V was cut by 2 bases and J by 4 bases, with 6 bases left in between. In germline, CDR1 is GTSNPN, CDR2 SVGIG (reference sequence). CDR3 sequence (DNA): TGTGCCTGGAGTTGGGAGTACGAGCAGTACTTC. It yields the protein CAWSWEYEQYF. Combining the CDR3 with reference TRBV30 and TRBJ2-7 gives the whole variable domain SQTIHQWPATLVQPVGSPLSLECTVEGTSNPNLYWYRQAAGRGLQLLFYSVGIGQISSEVPQNLSASRPQDRQFILSSKKLLLSDSGFYLCAWSWEYEQYFGPGTRLTVT.

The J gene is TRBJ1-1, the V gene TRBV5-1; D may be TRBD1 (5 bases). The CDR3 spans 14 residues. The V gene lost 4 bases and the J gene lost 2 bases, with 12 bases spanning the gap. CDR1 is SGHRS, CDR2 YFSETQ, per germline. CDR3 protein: CASSLTEYNTEAFF. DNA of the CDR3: TGCGCCAGCAGCCTGACAGAGTACAACACTGAAGCTTTCTTT.

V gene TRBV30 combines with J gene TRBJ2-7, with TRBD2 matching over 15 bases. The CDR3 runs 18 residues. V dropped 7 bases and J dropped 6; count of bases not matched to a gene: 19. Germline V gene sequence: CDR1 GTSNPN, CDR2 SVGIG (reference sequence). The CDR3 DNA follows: TGTGCCTTCCTCCCGGGACTAGCGGGAGGAAGGGGCGGGGGCGAGCAGTACTTC. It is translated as CAFLPGLAGGRGGGEQYF.

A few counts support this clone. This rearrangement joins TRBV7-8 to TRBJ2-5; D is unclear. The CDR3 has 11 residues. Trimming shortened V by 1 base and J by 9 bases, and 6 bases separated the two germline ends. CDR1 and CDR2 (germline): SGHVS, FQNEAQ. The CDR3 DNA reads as TGTGCCAGCAGCTTAGGGTCGGCCCAGTACTTC. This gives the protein CASSLGSAQYF.

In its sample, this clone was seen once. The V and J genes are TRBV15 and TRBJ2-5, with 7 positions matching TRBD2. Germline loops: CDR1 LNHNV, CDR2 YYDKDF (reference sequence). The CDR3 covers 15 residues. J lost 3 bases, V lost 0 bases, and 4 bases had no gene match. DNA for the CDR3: TGTGCCACCAGCAGAGATCAGAGCGGGAAAGAGACCCAGTACTTC. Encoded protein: CATSRDQSGKETQYF.

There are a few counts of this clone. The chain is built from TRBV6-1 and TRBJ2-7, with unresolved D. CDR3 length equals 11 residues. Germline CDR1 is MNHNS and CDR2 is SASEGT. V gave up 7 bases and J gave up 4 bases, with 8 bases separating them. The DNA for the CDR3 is TGTGCCAGCATGTTGGCTTACGAGCAGTACTTC. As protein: CASMLAYEQYF.

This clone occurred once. The CDR3 DNA reads as TGCGCCAGCAGCCAAGCATTCAATACTCGGGACAAGGCCAAAAACATTCAGTACTTC. Its translation: CASSQAFNTRDKAKNIQYF. This chain links TRBV4-3 with TRBJ2-4; D is possibly TRBD1 (6 bases). The CDR3 contains 19 residues. Per the germline V gene, CDR1 is LGHNA and CDR2 is YSLEER. Trimming removed 1 base at V and 1 base at J, with 20 bases between.

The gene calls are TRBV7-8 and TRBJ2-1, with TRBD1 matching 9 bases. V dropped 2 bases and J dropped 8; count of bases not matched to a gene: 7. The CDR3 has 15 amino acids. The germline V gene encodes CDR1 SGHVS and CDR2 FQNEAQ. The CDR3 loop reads CASSLPRDRAHEQFF. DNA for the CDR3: TGTGCCAGCAGCTTACCCCGGGACAGGGCACATGAGCAGTTCTTC.

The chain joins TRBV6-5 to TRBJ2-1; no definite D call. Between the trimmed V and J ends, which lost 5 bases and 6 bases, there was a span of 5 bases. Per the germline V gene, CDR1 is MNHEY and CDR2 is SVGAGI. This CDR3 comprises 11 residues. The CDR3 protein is CASSTPNEQFF. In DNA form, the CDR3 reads TGTGCCAGCAGTACACCCAATGAGCAGTTCTTC.

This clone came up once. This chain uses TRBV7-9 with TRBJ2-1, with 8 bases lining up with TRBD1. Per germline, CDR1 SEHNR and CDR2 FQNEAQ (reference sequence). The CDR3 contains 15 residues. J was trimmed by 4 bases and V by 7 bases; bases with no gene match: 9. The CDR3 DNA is TGTGCCAGCAACCCCAGGGGGCCAATGTACAATGAGCAGTTCTTC. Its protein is CASNPRGPMYNEQFF.

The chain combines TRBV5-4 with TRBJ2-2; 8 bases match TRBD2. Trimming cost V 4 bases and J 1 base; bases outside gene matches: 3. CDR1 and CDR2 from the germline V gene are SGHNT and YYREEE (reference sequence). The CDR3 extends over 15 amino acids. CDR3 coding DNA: TGTGCCAGCAGCGGTAGCGGGATGAACACCGGGGAGCTGTTTTTT. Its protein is CASSGSGMNTGELFF.

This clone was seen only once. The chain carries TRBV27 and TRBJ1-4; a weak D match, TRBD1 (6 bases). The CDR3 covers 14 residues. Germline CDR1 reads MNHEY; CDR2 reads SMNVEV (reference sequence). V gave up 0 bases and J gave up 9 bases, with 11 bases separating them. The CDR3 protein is CASSLSGTLKKLFF. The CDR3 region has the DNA TGTGCCAGCAGTTTATCCGGGACATTGAAAAAACTGTTTTTT.

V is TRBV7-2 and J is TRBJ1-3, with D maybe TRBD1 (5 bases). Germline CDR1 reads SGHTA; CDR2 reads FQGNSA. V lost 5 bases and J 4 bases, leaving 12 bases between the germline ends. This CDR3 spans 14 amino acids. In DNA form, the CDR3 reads TGTGCCAGCAGCCCTGTAAGGGGAGGAAACACCATATATTTT. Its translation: CASSPVRGGNTIYF.

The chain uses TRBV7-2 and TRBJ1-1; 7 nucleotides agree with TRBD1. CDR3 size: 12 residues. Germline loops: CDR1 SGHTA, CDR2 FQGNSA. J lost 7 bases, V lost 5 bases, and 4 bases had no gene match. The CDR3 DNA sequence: TGTGCCAGCAGCCCCAGGACAGGTGAAGCTTTCTTT. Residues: CASSPRTGEAFF.